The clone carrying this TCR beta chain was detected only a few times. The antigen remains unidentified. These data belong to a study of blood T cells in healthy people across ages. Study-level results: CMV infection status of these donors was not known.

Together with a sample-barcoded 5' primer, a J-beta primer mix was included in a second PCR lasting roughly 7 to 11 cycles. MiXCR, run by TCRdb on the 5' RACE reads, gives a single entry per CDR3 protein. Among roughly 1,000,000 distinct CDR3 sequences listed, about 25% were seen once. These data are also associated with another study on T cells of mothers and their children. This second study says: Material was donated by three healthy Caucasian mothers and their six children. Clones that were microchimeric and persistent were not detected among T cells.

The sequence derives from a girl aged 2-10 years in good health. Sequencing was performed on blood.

CDR3 loop: CASSQEGTPTYNEQFF. The CDR3 DNA is TGCGCCAGCAGCCAAGAAGGGACACCTACCTACAATGAGCAGTTCTTC. This chain uses TRBV4-1 with TRBJ2-1, with a weak D call TRBD1 (6 bases). Germline values: CDR1 MGHRA, CDR2 YSYEKL. Between the trimmed V and J ends, which lost 0 bases and 2 bases, there was a span of 11 bases. The CDR3 extends over 16 amino acids.